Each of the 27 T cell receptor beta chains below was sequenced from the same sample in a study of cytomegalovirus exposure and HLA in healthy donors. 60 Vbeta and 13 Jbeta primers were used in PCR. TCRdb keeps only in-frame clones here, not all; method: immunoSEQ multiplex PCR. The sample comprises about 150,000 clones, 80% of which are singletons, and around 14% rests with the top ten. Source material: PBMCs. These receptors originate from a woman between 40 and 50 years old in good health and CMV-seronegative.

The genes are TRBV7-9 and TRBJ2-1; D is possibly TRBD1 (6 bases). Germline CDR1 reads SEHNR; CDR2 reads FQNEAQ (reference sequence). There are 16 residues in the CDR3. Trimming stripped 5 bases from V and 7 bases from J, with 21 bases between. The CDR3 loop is CASSRPDGTLKNEQFF. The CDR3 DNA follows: TGTGCCAGCAGCCGGCCCGACGGGACATTGAAGAATGAGCAGTTCTTC.

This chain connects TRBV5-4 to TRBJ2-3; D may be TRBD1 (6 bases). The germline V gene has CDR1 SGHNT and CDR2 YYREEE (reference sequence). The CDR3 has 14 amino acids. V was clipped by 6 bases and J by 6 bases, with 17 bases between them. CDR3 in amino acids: CASTEGEITDTQYF. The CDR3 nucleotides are TGTGCCAGCACCGAGGGGGAGATTACGGATACGCAGTATTTT.

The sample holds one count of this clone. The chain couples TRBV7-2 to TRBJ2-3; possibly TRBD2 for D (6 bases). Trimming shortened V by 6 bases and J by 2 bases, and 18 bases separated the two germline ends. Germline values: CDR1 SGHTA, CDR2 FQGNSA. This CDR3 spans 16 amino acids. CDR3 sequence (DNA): TGTGCCAGCAGGACAAGCATCGGCGGGGACACAGATACGCAGTATTTT. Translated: CASRTSIGGDTDTQYF.

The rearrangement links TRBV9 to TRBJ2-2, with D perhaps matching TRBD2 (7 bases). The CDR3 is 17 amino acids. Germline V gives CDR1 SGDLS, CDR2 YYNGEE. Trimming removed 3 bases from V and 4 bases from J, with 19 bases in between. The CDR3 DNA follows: TGTGCCAGCAGCGGATTTGCGGGGGCTCGGGGCACCGGGGAGCTGTTTTTT. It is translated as CASSGFAGARGTGELFF.

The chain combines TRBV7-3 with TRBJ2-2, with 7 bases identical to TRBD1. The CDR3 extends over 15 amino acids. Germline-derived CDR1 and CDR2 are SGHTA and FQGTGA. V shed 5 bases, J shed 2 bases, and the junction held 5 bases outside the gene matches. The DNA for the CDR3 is TGTGCCAGCAGCCGAGGACAGGCTAACACCGGGGAGCTGTTTTTT. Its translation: CASSRGQANTGELFF.

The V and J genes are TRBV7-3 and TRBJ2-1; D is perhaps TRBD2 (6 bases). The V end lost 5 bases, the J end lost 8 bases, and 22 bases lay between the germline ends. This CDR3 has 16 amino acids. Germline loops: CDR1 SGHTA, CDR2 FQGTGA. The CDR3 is CASSQLGGPGRDEQFF. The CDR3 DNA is TGTGCCAGCAGCCAGTTAGGAGGGCCGGGGCGCGATGAGCAGTTCTTC.

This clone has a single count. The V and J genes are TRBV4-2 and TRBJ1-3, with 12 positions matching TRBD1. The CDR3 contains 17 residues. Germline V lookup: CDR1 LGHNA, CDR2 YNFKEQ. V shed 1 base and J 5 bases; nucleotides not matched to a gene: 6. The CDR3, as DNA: TGTGCCAGCAGCCAAGGGGGACAGGGGGCTTTAAGAAACACCATATATTTT. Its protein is CASSQGGQGALRNTIYF.

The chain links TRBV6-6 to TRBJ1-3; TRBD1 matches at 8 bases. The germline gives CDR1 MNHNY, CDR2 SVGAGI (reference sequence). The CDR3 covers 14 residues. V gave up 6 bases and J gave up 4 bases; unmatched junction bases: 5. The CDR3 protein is CASSPGQGGNTIYF. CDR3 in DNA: TGTGCCAGCAGCCCCGGACAGGGAGGAAACACCATATATTTT.

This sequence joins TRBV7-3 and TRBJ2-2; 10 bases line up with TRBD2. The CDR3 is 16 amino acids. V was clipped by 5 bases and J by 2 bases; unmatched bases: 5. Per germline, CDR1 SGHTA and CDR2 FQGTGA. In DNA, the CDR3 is TGTGCCAGCAGCCGCCTAGCGGGGGATAACACCGGGGAGCTGTTTTTT. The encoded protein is CASSRLAGDNTGELFF.

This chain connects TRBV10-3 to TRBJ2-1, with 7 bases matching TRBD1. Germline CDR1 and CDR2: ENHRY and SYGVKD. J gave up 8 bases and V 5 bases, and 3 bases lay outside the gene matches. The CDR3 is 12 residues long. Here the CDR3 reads CAISRTGDEQFF. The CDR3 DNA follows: TGTGCCATCAGTCGGACAGGAGATGAGCAGTTCTTC.

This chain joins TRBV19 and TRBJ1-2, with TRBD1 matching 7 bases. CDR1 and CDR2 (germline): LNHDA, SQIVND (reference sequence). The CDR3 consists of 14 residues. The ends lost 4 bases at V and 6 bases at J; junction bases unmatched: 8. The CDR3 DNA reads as TGTGCCAGTAGTAGGGGACAGCTAAGGGATGGCTACACCTTC. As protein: CASSRGQLRDGYTF.

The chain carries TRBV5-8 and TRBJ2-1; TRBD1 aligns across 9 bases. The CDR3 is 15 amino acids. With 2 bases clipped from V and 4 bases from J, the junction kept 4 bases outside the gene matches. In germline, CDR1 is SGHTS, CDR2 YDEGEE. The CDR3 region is CASSFGTGQYNEQFF. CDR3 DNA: TGTGCCAGCAGCTTTGGGACAGGGCAATACAATGAGCAGTTCTTC.

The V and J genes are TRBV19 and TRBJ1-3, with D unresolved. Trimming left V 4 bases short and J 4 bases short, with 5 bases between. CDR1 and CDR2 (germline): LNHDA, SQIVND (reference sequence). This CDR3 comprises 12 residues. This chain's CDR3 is CASSSAGNTIYF. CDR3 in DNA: TGTGCCAGTAGTAGCGCGGGAAACACCATATATTTT.

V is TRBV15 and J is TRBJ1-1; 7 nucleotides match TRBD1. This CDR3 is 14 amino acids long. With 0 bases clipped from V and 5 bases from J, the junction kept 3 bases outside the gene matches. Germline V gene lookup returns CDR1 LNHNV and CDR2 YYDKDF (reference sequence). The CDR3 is CATSREGGRTEAFF. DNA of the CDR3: TGTGCCACCAGCAGAGAAGGGGGCCGGACTGAAGCTTTCTTT. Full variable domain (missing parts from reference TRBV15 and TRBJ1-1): DAMVIQNPRYQVTQFGKPVTLSCSQTLNHNVMYWYQQKSSQAPKLLFHYYDKDFNNEADTPDNFQSRRPNTSFCFLDIRSPGLGDTAMYLCATSREGGRTEAFFGQGTRLTVV.

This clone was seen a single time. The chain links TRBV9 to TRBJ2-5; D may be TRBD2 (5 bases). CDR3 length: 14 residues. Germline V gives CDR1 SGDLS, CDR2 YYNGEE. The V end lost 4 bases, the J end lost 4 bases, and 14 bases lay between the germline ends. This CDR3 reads CASSPEGGRETQYF. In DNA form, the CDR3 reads TGTGCCAGCAGCCCCGAAGGAGGACGAGAGACCCAGTACTTC.

The CDR3 bases are TGTGCCAGCAGCACCGGAGGAACTAATGAAAAACTGTTTTTT. Protein product: CASSTGGTNEKLFF. The chain recombines TRBV7-2 with TRBJ1-4; the D is unclear. Germline V gene sequence: CDR1 SGHTA, CDR2 FQGNSA. The V and J ends lost 5 bases and 1 base respectively, with 8 bases between them. The CDR3 is made up of 14 amino acids.

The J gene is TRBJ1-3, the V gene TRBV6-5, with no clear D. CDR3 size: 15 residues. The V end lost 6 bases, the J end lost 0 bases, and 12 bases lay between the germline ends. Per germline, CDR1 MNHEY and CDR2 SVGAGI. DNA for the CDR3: TGTGCCAGCAGGCCCCCCGCTAGCTCTGGAAACACCATATATTTT. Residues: CASRPPASSGNTIYF.

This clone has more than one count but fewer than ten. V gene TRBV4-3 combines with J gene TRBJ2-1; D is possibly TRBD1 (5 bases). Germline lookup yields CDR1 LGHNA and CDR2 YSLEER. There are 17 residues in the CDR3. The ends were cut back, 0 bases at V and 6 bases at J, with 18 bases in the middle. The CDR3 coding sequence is TGCGCCAGCAGCCAAGACGCGGTGGGGCTATCGCTCAATGAGCAGTTCTTC. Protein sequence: CASSQDAVGLSLNEQFF.

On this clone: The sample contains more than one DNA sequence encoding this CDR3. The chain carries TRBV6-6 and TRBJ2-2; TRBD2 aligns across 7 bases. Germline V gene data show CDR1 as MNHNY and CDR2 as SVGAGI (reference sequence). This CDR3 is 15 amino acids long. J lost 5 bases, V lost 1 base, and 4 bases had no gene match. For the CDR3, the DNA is TGTGCCAGCAGTTACTTGGACGGGAGGACCGGGGAGCTGTTTTTT. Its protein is CASSYLDGRTGELFF.

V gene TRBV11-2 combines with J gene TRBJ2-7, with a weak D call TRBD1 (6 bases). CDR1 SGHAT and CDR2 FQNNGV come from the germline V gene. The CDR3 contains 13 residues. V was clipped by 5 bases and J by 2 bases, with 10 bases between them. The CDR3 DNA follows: TGTGCCAGCAGCCTGGACAGTACCTACGAGCAGTACTTC. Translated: CASSLDSTYEQYF. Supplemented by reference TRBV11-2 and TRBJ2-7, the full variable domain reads EAGVAQSPRYKIIEKRQSVAFWCNPISGHATLYWYQQILGQGPKLLIQFQNNGVVDDSQLPKDRFSAERLKGVDSTLKIQPAKLEDSAVYLCASSLDSTYEQYFGPGTRLTVT.

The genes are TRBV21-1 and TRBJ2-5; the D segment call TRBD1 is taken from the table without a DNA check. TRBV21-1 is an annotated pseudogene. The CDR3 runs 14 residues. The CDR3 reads CASSKGAGEETQYF. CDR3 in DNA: TGTGCCAGCAGCAAAGGGGCAGGGGAGGAGACCCAGTACTTC.

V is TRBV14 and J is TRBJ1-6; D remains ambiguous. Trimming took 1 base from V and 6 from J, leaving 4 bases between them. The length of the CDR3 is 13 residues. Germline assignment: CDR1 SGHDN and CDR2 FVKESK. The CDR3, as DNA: TGTGCCAGCAGCCAAGTTCGTAATTCACCCCTCCACTTT. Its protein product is CASSQVRNSPLHF.

CDR3 nucleotides: TGTGCCAGCAGTTTACAGGGCATTTCACCCCTCCACTTT. This codes for CASSLQGISPLHF. The chain couples TRBV2 to TRBJ1-6; a weak D match, TRBD1 (6 bases). Per germline, CDR1 SNHLY and CDR2 FYNNEI. Trimming took 5 bases from V and 9 from J, leaving 11 bases between them. CDR3 size: 13 residues.

The DNA of the CDR3 is TGTGCCAGCAGTTCAGTTACAGATACGCAGTATTTT. Translation: CASSSVTDTQYF. The chain has TRBV28 and TRBJ2-3; D is unresolved. Trimming removed 4 bases from V and 3 bases from J, with 5 bases in between. The CDR3 spans 12 residues. CDR1 and CDR2 (germline): MDHEN, SYDVKM.

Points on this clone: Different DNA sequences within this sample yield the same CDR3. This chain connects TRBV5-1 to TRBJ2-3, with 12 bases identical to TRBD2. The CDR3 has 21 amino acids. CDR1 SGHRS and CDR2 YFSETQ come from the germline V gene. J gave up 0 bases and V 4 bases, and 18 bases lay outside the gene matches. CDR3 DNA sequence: TGCGCCAGCAGCACCGGAACCGGGACTAGCGGGCGTGTGCTAAGCACAGATACGCAGTATTTT. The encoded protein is CASSTGTGTSGRVLSTDTQYF.

The CDR3 loop is CSAERRGGETQYF. The DNA of the CDR3 is TGCAGCGCCGAGAGGCGGGGAGGGGAGACCCAGTACTTC. The chain joins TRBV29-1 to TRBJ2-5; 7 bases are a match to TRBD2. The CDR3 has 13 amino acids. Germline V CDR1 and CDR2: SQVTM, ANQGSEA. V dropped 7 bases and J dropped 5; count of bases not matched to a gene: 10.

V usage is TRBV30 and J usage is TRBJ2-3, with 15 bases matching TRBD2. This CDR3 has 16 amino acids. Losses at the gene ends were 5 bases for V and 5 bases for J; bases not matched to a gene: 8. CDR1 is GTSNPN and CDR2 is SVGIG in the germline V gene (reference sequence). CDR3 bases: TGTGCCTGGGATAGGACTAGCGGGAGGGAGGGAGATACGCAGTATTTT. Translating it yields CAWDRTSGREGDTQYF.